Detailed here is one T cell receptor (beta chain). Its antigen is undetermined. 60 Vbeta and 13 Jbeta primers were used in PCR. Produced via immunoSEQ multiplex PCR; TCRdb's table is partial and in-frame only. The sample contains about 230,000 clones, approximately 82% of which appear only once. These data come from a study of cytomegalovirus exposure and HLA in healthy donors. Study-wide findings and caveats: Being productive about 90% or about 30% of the time was typical of most TCR beta V segments in an earlier analysis.

The TCR originated in a woman between 40 and 50 years old in good health and CMV-seronegative. The sample taken for sequencing was PBMCs.

The CDR3 sequence is CASSISDRADGYTF. CDR3 sequence (DNA): TGTGCCAGTAGTATTAGCGACAGGGCGGATGGCTACACCTTC. The genes are TRBV19 and TRBJ1-2, with 7 bases aligning to TRBD1. Germline assignment: CDR1 LNHDA and CDR2 SQIVND (reference sequence). V shed 3 bases and J 6 bases; nucleotides not matched to a gene: 7. This CDR3 is 14 amino acids long.